This TCR beta chain stems from a study of glioma-infiltrating T cells (dated by TCRdb to the mid-2010s). Regarding the complete study: Sequencing of TCR alpha- and beta-chain repertoires was performed on glioma tissue, on non-neoplastic brain tissue, and on matched peripheral blood mononuclear cells. Three low-grade glioma patients, several primary glioblastoma patients, and three non-glioma patients who contributed non-neoplastic brain tissue made up the paired cohort. To measure how far tissue and blood T-cell populations diverged, each tissue-infiltrating repertoire was compared against the peripheral blood repertoire of the same patient.

This clonotype was seen more than once but under ten times. Its antigen has not been determined. No quality values exist for individual bases; no much larger clone is one base distant. The CDR3, cysteine through phenylalanine, is 12 amino acids long. The sequence is cut down to CDR3 DNA, 36 bases in frame from base 1. CDR1 and CDR2, per the germline V gene (reference sequence), are SEHNR and FQNEAQ. The trim is 1 base for V and 5 bases for J, with a gap of 4 bases between the germline ends. The iRepertoire nested amplicon-rescue multiplex PCR (arm-PCR) platform was used to amplify TCR alpha and beta CDR3 regions from RNA. One-step reverse transcription and amplification used roughly 100-400 ng of tissue mRNA or PBMC total RNA as input. Following bead purification, Illumina adapters were added through a secondary multiplex PCR, and the libraries were then gel-purified between 200 and 400 bp. Libraries carried internal 6-nucleotide barcodes used for demultiplexing. Libraries were sequenced on an Illumina MiSeq with 2x220 or 2x250 nucleotide paired-end reads. In the paper's pipeline: Paired reads were merged using FLASH 1.2.11 and aligned with BWA-MEM to the GRCh37 human genome, and TRA and TRB reads were then extracted. An IMGT-derived reference of cassette sequences and CDR3 motifs, with pseudogenes included, was used for V and J assignment. Reads were translated in three frames, and productive CDR3s were defined by a C…FGXG motif without stop codons. Unique combinations of V-J cassette pair and CDR3 amino acid sequence were defined as clonotypes. Reads were filtered by Hamming distance, thresholded by each sample's sequence error rate in mapped regions. The public sequencing data were trimmed at Q25 with fastp and processed into clonotypes with MiXCR by TCRdb, which kept only in-frame beta chains. Here each entry gathers all rows of one CDR3 protein and keeps the most common genes and DNA. The V and J calls here are based on TCRdb, not the publication. Recorded for this sample are about 140,000 distinct CDR3 sequences; roughly two fifths of them occurred a single time. The ten largest clones add up to about 18% of the sample.

General conclusions and limits of the study: Very few CDR3 sequences were shared between tissue and blood, attributed to high CDR3 diversity and limited sampling. Group comparisons were based on small numbers of patients: three non-neoplastic, three low-grade glioma and eight or nine glioblastoma patients. VJ-independent divergence between tissue and blood was below expectation in non-neoplastic patients but above expectation in all gliomas, especially low-grade gliomas.

This receptor was identified in a human donor with low-grade glioma or glioblastoma, undergoing nonglioma brain surgery, or in good health (not recorded which). The chain uses TRBV7-9 and TRBJ2-3, with the D gene not clear enough to name. The specimen sequenced was glioma tissue, nonneoplastic brain tissue, or PBMCs (not recorded which). For the CDR3, the sequence is CASSLDGDTQYF. Read as DNA, the sequence is TGTGCCAGCAGCTTAGACGGAGATACGCAGTATTTT.